This section outlines one TCR beta chain sequence together with its context. Antigen unknown. The data are from a study of cytomegalovirus exposure and HLA in healthy donors. The study ran its PCR with 60 Vbeta and 13 Jbeta primers. The protocol was immunoSEQ multiplex PCR, while the TCRdb copy is restricted to in-frame clones and leaves out a portion. The sample lists about 89,000 clones; about 67% were seen once. Healthy people donating bone marrow made up the donors. Although they were nominally healthy when sampled, donors likely had unrecorded immune exposures. General study points: Most sequenced TCRs were rare (though some public TCRs occurred in many donors).

V shed 2 bases and J shed 2 bases, with 13 bases lying between them. Germline V lookup: CDR1 MGHRA, CDR2 YSYEKL. This CDR3 is built from 16 residues. The chain joins TRBV4-1 to TRBJ1-3; no clear D. The sequencing sample was made of PBMCs. The sequence was obtained from a man aged 25 to 40 in good health and CMV-seronegative. DNA of the CDR3: TGCGCCAGCAGCCAACCCCAGGTAATCCCTGGAAACACCATATATTTT. This sequence encodes CASSQPQVIPGNTIYF.